These 10 T cell receptor beta chains came from one sample sequenced in a study of T-cell memory formation after mild COVID-19. TCRdb used MiXCR to reprocess the 5' RACE reads, holding one entry per CDR3 protein. Altogether 350,000 to 500,000 distinct CDR3 sequences are present, 20% being singletons, with the ten largest covering roughly 8.4%. Sequencing input: PBMCs or a T cell subset sorted from them (not recorded which). Receptors were obtained from an adult woman who had mild COVID-19 (a few samples of this study predate the infection). Cell type and time point are not known.

This clonotype has only a few counts. V usage is TRBV6-5 and J usage is TRBJ1-3; 8 nucleotides align to TRBD1. This CDR3 region has 16 residues. Germline values: CDR1 MNHEY, CDR2 SVGAGI. V was pared by 7 bases and J by 4 bases, with 12 bases of the junction left unmatched. As DNA, the CDR3 is TGTGCCAGCAAAAGGTCGGGGGACAGGACCGGAAACACCATATATTTT. Protein product: CASKRSGDRTGNTIYF.

This chain links TRBV12-3 or TRBV12-4 with TRBJ2-3, with a tentative D call TRBD2 (5 bases). V shed 3 bases and J shed 1 base, with 11 bases lying between them. The CDR3 spans 15 residues. The chain's CDR3 is CASSLAGIGTDTQYF. The CDR3 bases are TGTGCCAGCAGTTTGGCGGGTATTGGCACAGATACGCAGTATTTT.

This clonotype has a handful of counts. The chain links TRBV10-3 to TRBJ2-5, with D perhaps TRBD2 (6 bases). Germline V CDR1 and CDR2: ENHRY, SYGVKD. Trimming shortened V by 5 bases and J by 5 bases, and 18 bases separated the two germline ends. The CDR3 length is 15 residues. The CDR3 nucleotides are TGTGCCATCAGTCCCGCGGAGGGCGGAGGGGAGACCCAGTACTTC. Translation: CAISPAEGGGETQYF.

This chain connects TRBV12-3 or TRBV12-4 to TRBJ2-5, with no clear D. The CDR3 runs to 15 residues. Trimming shortened V by 6 bases and J by 2 bases, and 16 bases separated the two germline ends. DNA of the CDR3: TGTGCCAGCAGCCATCCGGAACAAACTCAAGAGACCCAGTACTTC. Residues: CASSHPEQTQETQYF.

The chain combines TRBV6-2 or TRBV6-3 with TRBJ2-4, with 9 bases fitting TRBD1. The CDR3 extends over 17 amino acids. Trimming took 5 bases from V and 1 from J; bases not matched to a gene: 9. From germline, CDR1 is MNHEY and CDR2 SVGEGT. CDR3: CASSDFGDRAAKNIQYF. The CDR3 coding sequence is TGTGCCAGCAGTGATTTTGGGGACAGGGCGGCCAAAAACATTCAGTACTTC.

The rearrangement uses TRBV20-1 and TRBJ2-7; 9 positions agree with TRBD2. Trimming at V came to 4 bases and at J to 0 bases, leaving 4 bases not matched to a gene. The CDR3 is 14 amino acids. The germline gives CDR1 DFQATT, CDR2 SNEGSKA (reference sequence). Written as DNA, the CDR3 is TGCAGTGCTACGGAGACTAGCGGCTCCTACGAGCAGTACTTC. Translated, it gives CSATETSGSYEQYF.

This clonotype appeared a few times. The V call is TRBV9, the J call TRBJ2-4; possible D gene TRBD2, 6 bases. Germline loops: CDR1 SGDLS, CDR2 YYNGEE. The CDR3 loop spans 15 amino acids. Trimming pared 1 base from V and 5 bases from J, leaving 13 bases between. In DNA form, the CDR3 reads TGTGCCAGCAGCGTATTTGGAGGGTCGGAAAACATTCAGTACTTC. It is translated as CASSVFGGSENIQYF.

The chain combines TRBV20-1 with TRBJ1-5; a weak D match, TRBD1 (6 bases). The CDR3 sequence is 14 residues long. Germline-derived CDR1 and CDR2 are DFQATT and SNEGSKA (reference sequence). Trimming removed 3 bases from V and 4 bases from J, with 13 bases in between. CDR3 nucleotides: TGCAGTGCTAGGGCAGGGGCGGTTAATCAGCCCCAGCATTTT. Translated: CSARAGAVNQPQHF.

This clonotype was seen more than once but under ten times. This chain uses TRBV3-1 with TRBJ2-5; 7 bases match TRBD1. Germline CDR1 reads LGHDT; CDR2 reads YNNKEL (reference sequence). The J segment lost 2 bases and the V segment lost 0 bases, leaving 6 bases of the junction unmatched. This CDR3 has 16 residues. The CDR3 DNA is TGTGCCAGCAGCCAAGACAGGGGGAACCTTCAAGAGACCCAGTACTTC. Translating gives CASSQDRGNLQETQYF.

This clonotype was recorded at least ten times. The chain is built from TRBV5-1 and TRBJ2-7; 12 positions agree with TRBD2. Germline lookup yields CDR1 SGHRS and CDR2 YFSETQ. Trimming took 3 bases from V and 5 from J; bases not matched to a gene: 3. This CDR3 comprises 14 residues. CDR3 residues: CASSWRTSGDEQYF. CDR3 DNA: TGCGCCAGCAGCTGGAGGACTAGCGGGGACGAGCAGTACTTC.